This T cell receptor beta chain was found in a study of Ad26.COV2.S vaccination and SARS-CoV-2 variants. Study conclusions and caveats: Among vaccine recipients, spike-specific TCR breadth exceeded that of placebo recipients. In vaccinated individuals, spike-specific CD8+ and CD4+ T cell responses reportedly displayed substantial breadth.

Only one count was recorded for this clone. Its antigen remains unknown. Assay used: immunoSEQ multiplex PCR; TCRdb lists only in-frame clones, some missing. The sample contains about 350,000 clones, about 86% of which appear only once. Treatment indicated: 19 received Ad26.COV2.S at low or high dose, single or two shots; roughly 5 received placebo; per-sample allocation not given. Sample collection was performed on day 63 after the first vaccine or placebo injection. This adult donor, from Boston, was 18-55 years old. The shot given was an Ad26 vector that makes Wuhan-strain SARS-CoV-2 spike. The source of this sequence is a person aged 18 to 59 who received the Ad26.COV2.S COVID-19 vaccine or a placebo. Here the sequenced sample was peripheral blood, taken in a trial of Ad26.COV2.S vaccine versus placebo.

CDR3 bases: TGTGCCAGCACCTTAACCGGGACTAACATATACGAGCAGTACTTC. Encoded protein: CASTLTGTNIYEQYF. The chain is built from TRBV18 and TRBJ2-7; 7 nucleotides align to TRBD2. The CDR3 loop spans 15 amino acids. V dropped 8 bases and J dropped 4; count of bases not matched to a gene: 14. CDR1 KGHSH and CDR2 LQKENI come from the germline V gene.